The clone carrying this T cell receptor (beta chain) was picked up many times. Its antigen remains unknown. RNA transcripts provided the source from which TCR beta CDR3 regions were amplified. First-round RT-PCR with HTBI primers amplified the TCR CDR3 region. TCRdb re-analysed the multiplex PCR reads in MiXCR, keeping a single row per CDR3 protein. The table records fewer than 550,000 distinct CDR3 sequences, approximately 25% of them present only once. This specimen belongs to a study of T cells in Graves' hyperthyroidism and ophthalmopathy. Germline-derived CDR1 and CDR2 are MNHEY and SVGAGI. There are 14 residues in the CDR3. The germline V and J ends were trimmed by 2 bases and 3 bases, with 7 bases remaining between them. A Clinical Activity Score of at least 3, a NOSPECS grade of at least 4 and a duration under 3 months were recorded in the ophthalmopathy patients. Investigators excluded patients with uncontrolled infection, other autoimmune disease, pregnancy or lactation. Used for diagnoses were clinical symptoms, serum thyroxine and TRAb, thyroid ultrasound and orbital computed tomography.

Findings and caveats of the study: Ophthalmopathy, which appeared later, was predicted by the model a median about 6 months before onset.

The sequencing input was blood. V usage is TRBV6-5 and J usage is TRBJ2-2; D uncertain. The sequence was obtained from a woman in her twenties or thirties with Graves' ophthalmopathy. The CDR3 coding sequence is TGTGCCAGCAGTTACGGTCTGGACACCGGGGAGCTGTTTTTT. Its protein is CASSYGLDTGELFF.